The subject of this entry is one T cell receptor (beta chain). The antigen is unknown. There are 15 residues in the CDR3. The V segment lost 6 bases and the J segment 7 bases; nucleotides outside the gene matches: 9. Germline-derived CDR1 and CDR2 are MGHDK and SYGVNS. PCR primers comprised 60 Vbeta and 13 Jbeta primers. Using immunoSEQ multiplex PCR, the repertoire was profiled, and TCRdb retains in-frame clones only, with some absent. This table holds 150,000 to 200,000 clones, 77% found once. The data stem from a study of cytomegalovirus exposure and HLA in healthy donors. Regarding the study as a whole: Some public TCRs appeared in many individuals, while most sequences were rare.

The gene calls are TRBV25-1 and TRBJ1-6; 7 positions match TRBD1. Sample: PBMCs. The TCR sequence derives from a woman aged 60-75 years in good health and CMV-seropositive. In DNA, the CDR3 is TGTGCCAGCAGCCGCGGGACAGTTCCAAATTCACCCCTCCACTTT. The encoded protein is CASSRGTVPNSPLHF. Together with reference TRBV25-1 and TRBJ1-6, the CDR3 gives the full variable domain: EADIYQTPRYLVIGTGKKITLECSQTMGHDKMYWYQQDPGMELHLIHYSYGVNSTEKGDLSSESTVSRIRTEHFPLTLESARPSHTSQYLCASSRGTVPNSPLHFGNGTRLTVT.